This T cell receptor (beta chain) appears in the sequencing data of a study of cytomegalovirus exposure and HLA in healthy donors (dated by TCRdb to 2016 to 2017). In terms of the full investigation: An earlier analysis of several hundred of the donors reported approximately 260 Gb of sequence data and 117 million unique TCR beta sequences obtained from 150 million to 200 million T cells. Roughly 300 gigabases of sequencing data and roughly 90 million unique TCR sequences were included in an early release covering several hundred HLA-typed donors. Of the roughly 400 genotyped donors, roughly 80% were placed in the genetic ancestry cluster associated with self-reported Caucasian donors. The study aimed to test whether cataloging public T cell receptors could reveal signatures of past pathogen exposure. The study used immunosequencing to profile the T cell repertoires of some 600 subjects and linked those repertoires to cytomegalovirus serostatus. Along with the roughly 670-subject first cohort, a separate validation cohort of some 130 different subjects was used. To predict cytomegalovirus infection status, the study brought together high-throughput TCR immunosequencing, statistical association of individual TCRs with disease status, and machine learning. A later analysis re-analyzed previously published TCR beta repertoires from about 730 donors and added high-resolution HLA genotyping to study TCR occurrence patterns. In the later analysis, no new phenotypic data were used to find candidate immune exposures; instead, reliance was placed on TCR beta sequences and their occurrence across donors. An earlier analysis of several hundred of the donors used high-throughput TCR beta sequencing to judge whether each TCR beta V gene segment behaved as functional or pseudogenic. Donor age, sex, ethnicity and CMV serostatus were compiled together with the repertoire data. Genome-wide SNP genotypes for about 65% of the roughly 670 donors were used in a later genetic analysis, which treated that subset as a discovery cohort. All discovery cohort repertoires had been generated using a single sequencing platform. HLA typing covered class I and class II loci at four-digit resolution. Typing coverage varied by locus: roughly 620-640 donors for A, B, C, DRB1 and DQB1; more than 500 for DQA1; approximately 610 for DPA1; under 490 for DPB1. Roughly 5 DR-DQ haplotypes were handled as single units for association and clustering because linkage in the cohort was strong. On average, over 200,000 unique TCR beta nucleotide sequences were sequenced per donor among about 400 genotyped donors of the cohort, with roughly 18% of those sequences being non-productive. What the research found in general, with its limitations: Because counts were too low, 15 to 20 rarely observed V segments, including chromosome 9 orphons, were excluded from the earlier analysis of 500 to 700 of the donors. A further reported finding was that TCR beta sequences accurately predicted the HLA-A and HLA-B alleles for most subjects in the first cohort. Because some donors lacked HLA typing at each locus, the association tests relied only on the typed subset. According to a later analysis, TCR association rates differed among HLA loci, with DRB1 alleles showing the most associated TCRs and HLA-C alleles showing the fewest. According to the authors, the approach could potentially be generalized to other disease states and immunological phenotypes. The sequencing pipeline was judged likely to have produced a cluster of highly shared sequence variants as a technical artifact. This cohort had only TCR beta chains sequenced, and the lack of alpha or paired-chain data limited which features could be detected. The study listed approximately 160 TCR beta chains as associated with cytomegalovirus. In both the original and validation cohorts, the classifier was reported to diagnose cytomegalovirus status with high specificity and sensitivity. A later genetic analysis reported fewer N-insertions in productive TCRs among donors in an Asian-associated ancestry cluster than the roughly 720-donor mean. A later analysis reported that several top co-occurrence clusters appeared linked to parvovirus B19, influenza, CMV and Epstein-Barr virus. Some IMGT-functional V segments, including TRBV6-2 and TRBV6-3, could not be distinguished by the 87-base-pair reads and were therefore excluded. A later analysis found that HLA-associated TCR beta chains were more clonally expanded and had lower generation probabilities than equally common non-associated chains. According to a later analysis, most CMV-associated TCR beta chains appeared to be HLA-restricted, and the HLA associations seemed to be driven largely by CMV exposure. Linkage disequilibrium might explain the correlated functional status among segregating V segments, but an unknown experimental factor could not be excluded. In a later genetic analysis, a missense DCLRE1C variant was associated with V-gene and J-gene trimming of TCR beta chains, and the association was replicated in an independent cohort. Sequencing depth was assumed to be roughly uniform across donors in the presence/absence analyses, though that assumption may not hold. The only immune exposure information available for the cohort was CMV serostatus. Across donors, most TCR sequences were observed very rarely, whereas some public TCRs were present in many individuals. When HLA alleles, especially DR and DQ, strongly co-occurred, attributing TCR associations to individual alleles was difficult. An earlier analysis of around 600 of the donors showed that most TCR beta V segments appeared in productive rearrangements either about 87% or about 30% of the time, which broadly matched IMGT annotations. Three of the identified cytomegalovirus-associated TCR beta chains were confirmed in vitro to be specific for cytomegalovirus antigens. Specific HLA alleles were associated with around 18,000 TCR beta sequences at a false discovery rate of 0.05 in a later analysis.

For this clone: Its antigen remains undetermined. No quality values exist for individual bases; no much larger clone is one base distant.

The cohort was made up of 666 healthy bone marrow donors. Cohort members were all nominally healthy when sampled, although unrecorded immune exposures were likely present. The donor was CMV seronegative and was included in the group of 352 seronegative cohort members. Each donor provided a peripheral blood sample, and peripheral blood mononuclear cells were used for TCR beta sequencing. Genomic DNA was extracted from the blood cell samples with the Qiagen DNeasy Blood Extraction Kit. The CDR3 sequence holds 13 residues, the cysteine and phenylalanine included. The sequence is cut down to CDR3 DNA, 39 bases in frame from base 1. V and J are trimmed by 4 bases and 3 bases, and the gene matches miss 1 base of the junction. Reading the germline V gene gives CDR1 MNHNS and CDR2 SASEGT. The library was made by the immunoSEQ multiplex PCR assay. The multiplex PCR relied on a mix of 60 forward primers for TCR Vbeta segments and 13 reverse primers for TCR Jbeta segments. Amplification of the CDR3 region of rearranged TCR beta genes was performed with a multiplex PCR assay on genomic DNA. The amplified TCR beta libraries were sequenced on the Illumina HiSeq System as 87-base-pair reads. The authors processed their data as follows. A later analysis counted about 80 million unique TCR beta chains across the 600 to 850 repertoires, and roughly 9.9 million of these chains were shared by at least two donors. A nearest-neighbor algorithm error-corrected the raw reads and collapsed the reads into unique sequences, merging closely related sequences to remove PCR and sequencing errors. To assign V, D and J gene segments, CDR3 sequences were aligned to IMGT reference sequences. For a sequence to be retained, a match of at least six nucleotides to both a V gene segment and a J gene segment was required. Rearrangements were called productive when the CDR3 lacked stop codons and stayed in frame with V and J; all others were non-productive. CDR3 was defined by IMGT convention, running from the second conserved V-encoded cysteine to the conserved J-encoded phenylalanine. The earlier analysis of about 570 of the donors excluded any sequence lacking an unambiguous match to a single V gene segment. An earlier analysis of under 750 of the donors called V segments functional above 56.7% productive rearrangements and segregating when the between-donor standard deviation exceeded 5%. A statistical classification framework was built to diagnose cytomegalovirus status from the catalog of TCR beta chain sequences. In a later analysis, TCR nucleotide sequences were compared against IMGT/GENE-DB human TR gene sequences so that V and J genes could be assigned. The TCRdist pipeline was used in a later analysis to assign CDR3 sequences and most-parsimonious VDJ recombination scenarios. In a later analysis, every TCR beta chain was defined by the combination of its CDR3 amino acid sequence and its V-gene family, and reads without a unique V-gene family were dropped. As a way to deal with suspected cross-contamination and a sequencing artifact, a later analysis dropped approximately 570 nucleotide sequences that were highly shared and had low generation probability. For each public chain, a later analysis derived a clonal expansion index from normalized ranks of inferred template counts within each repertoire. In a later analysis, generation probabilities were computed with a VDJ recombination model fitted to out-of-frame rearrangements, and the resulting probabilities were checked against IGoR. In a later analysis, TCR-TCR, TCR-HLA and TCR-CMV co-occurrence was scored with hypergeometric tests, and a repertoire-size bias correction was applied to TCR pairs. In a later analysis, false discovery rates were estimated by permuting HLA or CMV assignments 20 times. In a later analysis, co-occurring TCRs were grouped with DBSCAN, and TCRdist sequence similarity was added when clustering was performed within HLA-allele-positive subsets. For co-occurrence clustering, repertoires with fewer than 30,000 or more than 120,000 public chains were excluded, along with five repertoires with anomalous nucleotide sharing. TCRdb holds this immuneACCESS table with in-frame rearrangements only. Some clones are missing; in checked studies, unresolved V genes explain under half, and the rest has no known cause. Clone size and the V and J calls come from that table; the DNA yielded D and trimming. Recorded for this sample are around 80,000 clones; 78% of them occurred a single time. 1.5% to 2% of the sample rests with the top ten.

Recombination connected TRBV6-1 to TRBJ2-3, and TRBD1 matches 7 of the central bases. Input material: PBMCs. The sequence derives from a man between 35 and 55 years old in good health and CMV-seronegative. The CDR3 region: CASSARGTDTQYF. The sequence in DNA is TGTGCCAGCAGTGCCAGGGGGACAGATACGCAGTATTTT.